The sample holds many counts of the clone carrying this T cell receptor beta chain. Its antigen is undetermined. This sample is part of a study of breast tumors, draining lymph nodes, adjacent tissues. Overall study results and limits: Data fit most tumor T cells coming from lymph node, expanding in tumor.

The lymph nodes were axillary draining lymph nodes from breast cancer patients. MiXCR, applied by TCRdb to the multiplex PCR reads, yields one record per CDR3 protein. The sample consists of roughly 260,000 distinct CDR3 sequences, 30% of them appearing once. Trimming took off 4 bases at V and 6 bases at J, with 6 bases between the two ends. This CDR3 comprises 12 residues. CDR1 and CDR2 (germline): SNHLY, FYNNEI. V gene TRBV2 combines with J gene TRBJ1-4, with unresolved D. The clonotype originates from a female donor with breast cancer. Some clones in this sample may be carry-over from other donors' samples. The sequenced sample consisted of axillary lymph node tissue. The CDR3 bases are TGTGCCAGCAGTGTGGGATATGAAAAACTGTTTTTT. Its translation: CASSVGYEKLFF. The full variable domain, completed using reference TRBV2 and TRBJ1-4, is EPEVTQTPSHQVTQMGQEVILRCVPISNHLYFYWYRQILGQKVEFLVSFYNNEISEKSEIFDDQFSVERPDGSNFTLKIRSTKLEDSAMYFCASSVGYEKLFFGSGTQLSVL.